This TCR beta chain was observed in a study of blood T cell repertoires in COVID-19 (dated by TCRdb to 2020 to 2022). Concerning the study at large: Collaborator samples came from the United States, Italy and Spain and covered acute and convalescent phases of COVID-19. The prospective study material was composed of cDNA or gDNA derived from T cells, B-cell-depleted T cells, or PBMCs. Deeply sampled blood TCRbeta repertoires from subjects exposed to, actively infected with, or recovered from COVID-19 were included in the dataset. The repertoires were released in a freely available public database meant as a resource for research on the immune response to SARS-CoV-2. The samples were drawn from the first 160 participants of the ongoing ImmuneRACE study and from roughly 1,300 subjects provided by 6 global collaborators. Sample metadata almost always included a de-identified subject ID, COVID-19 status, age in years and sex. Where available, HLA class I and class II types were obtained from metadata supplied by the sample provider rather than from assay-based typing.

With regard to this clone: The antigen it recognizes is unknown. Per-nucleotide qualities are absent, and no much larger clonotype sits a single base away.

Each collaborating institution followed its own protocols to collect whole blood in K2EDTA tubes. Collaborator samples were shipped for TCRbeta analysis as frozen whole blood, isolated PBMCs, or DNA extracted from either sample type. TCRbeta CDR3 regions were amplified from genomic DNA by means of the immunoSEQ Assay, a bias-controlled multiplex PCR. The study's processing was this. The number of nucleated cells in each sample was estimated from the amplification of reference gene primers within the assay. To quantify the absolute abundance of each unique TCRbeta CDR3 rearrangement, sequence reads were collapsed and filtered. For each sample, productive Simpson clonality was calculated as the square root of Simpson's diversity index over productive rearrangements. TCRdb took over this immuneACCESS table, retaining in-frame rearrangements with V and J assigned. Such tables are incomplete; in checked studies, under half of the missing clones stem from an unresolved V gene, and the remainder is unexplained. That table is the source of V, J and clone size, and D and trimming were worked out from the DNA. This sample has a few hundred thousand clones in its table, and approximately 77% of those were observed once. Roughly 3.1% of the sample rests with the top ten.

The full study reports these points: The amount of clinical and demographic metadata varied by source and participant and was provided uncurated.

Sequencing input: peripheral blood. This TCR came from a woman under 30 with acute or convalescent COVID-19.

The DNA reads as follows: TGTGCCAGCAGCGCCCTCGGGGTGAGGGCCCAAGAGACCCAGTACTTC. Its protein is CASSALGVRAQETQYF. This sequence uses TRBV2 and TRBJ2-5; 5 matching bases give a weak D call of TRBD2. The CDR3 covers 16 residues, taking in both the cysteine and the phenylalanine. This entry keeps only the CDR3 DNA: 48 bases, framed from base 1. CDR1 and CDR2, per the germline V gene, are SNHLY and FYNNEI. V was cut back by 6 bases and J by 1 base, leaving a gap of 18 bases between them.